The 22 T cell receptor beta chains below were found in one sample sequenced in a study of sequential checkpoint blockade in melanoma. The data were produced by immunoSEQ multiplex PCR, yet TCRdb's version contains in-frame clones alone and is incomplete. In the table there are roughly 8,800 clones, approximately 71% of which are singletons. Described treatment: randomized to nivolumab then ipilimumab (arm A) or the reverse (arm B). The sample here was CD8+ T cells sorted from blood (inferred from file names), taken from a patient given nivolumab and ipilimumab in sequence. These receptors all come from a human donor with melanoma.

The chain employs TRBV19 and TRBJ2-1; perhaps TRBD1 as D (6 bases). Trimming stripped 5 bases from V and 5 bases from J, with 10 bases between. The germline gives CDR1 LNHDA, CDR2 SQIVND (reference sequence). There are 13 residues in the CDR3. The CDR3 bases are TGTGCCAGTAGTCGGACAGTAAACAATGAGCAGTTCTTC. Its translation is CASSRTVNNEQFF.

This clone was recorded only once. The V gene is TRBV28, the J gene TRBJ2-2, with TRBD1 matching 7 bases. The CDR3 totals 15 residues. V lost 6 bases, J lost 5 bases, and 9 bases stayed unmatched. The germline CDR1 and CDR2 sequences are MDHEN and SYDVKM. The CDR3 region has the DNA TGTGCCAGCAGCAAGACAGGGCCGAGGACCGGGGAGCTGTTTTTT. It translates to CASSKTGPRTGELFF.

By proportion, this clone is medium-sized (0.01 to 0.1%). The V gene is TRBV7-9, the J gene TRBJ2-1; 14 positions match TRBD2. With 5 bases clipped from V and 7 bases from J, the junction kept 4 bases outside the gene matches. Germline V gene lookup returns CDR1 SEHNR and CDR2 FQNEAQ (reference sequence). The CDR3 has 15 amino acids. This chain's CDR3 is CASSLGTSGSNEQFF. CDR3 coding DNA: TGTGCCAGCAGCCTCGGGACTAGCGGGAGTAATGAGCAGTTCTTC.

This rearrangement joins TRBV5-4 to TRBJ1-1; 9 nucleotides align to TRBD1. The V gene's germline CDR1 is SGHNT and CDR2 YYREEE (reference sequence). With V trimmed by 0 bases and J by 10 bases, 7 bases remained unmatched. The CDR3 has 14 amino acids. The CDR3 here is CASSLGTGGAGAFF. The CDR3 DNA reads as TGTGCCAGCAGCTTGGGTACAGGGGGCGCGGGAGCTTTCTTT.

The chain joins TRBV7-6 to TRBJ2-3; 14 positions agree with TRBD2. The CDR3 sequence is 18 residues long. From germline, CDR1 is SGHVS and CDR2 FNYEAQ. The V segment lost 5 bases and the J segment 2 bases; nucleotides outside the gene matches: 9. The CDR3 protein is CASSQPTSGRAPTDTQYF. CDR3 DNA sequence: TGTGCCAGCAGCCAACCGACTAGCGGGAGGGCCCCCACAGATACGCAGTATTTT.

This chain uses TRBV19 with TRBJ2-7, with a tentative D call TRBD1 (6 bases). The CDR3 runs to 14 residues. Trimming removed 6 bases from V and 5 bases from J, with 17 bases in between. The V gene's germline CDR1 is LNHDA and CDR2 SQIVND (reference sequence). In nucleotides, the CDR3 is TGTGCCAGTAGGTCGACAGGCCCCGGGGACGAGCAGTACTTC. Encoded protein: CASRSTGPGDEQYF.

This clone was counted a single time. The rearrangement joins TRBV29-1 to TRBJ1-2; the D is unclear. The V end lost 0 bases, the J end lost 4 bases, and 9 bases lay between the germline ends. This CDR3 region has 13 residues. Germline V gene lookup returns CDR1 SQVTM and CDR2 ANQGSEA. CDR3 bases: TGCAGCGTTGAAGACCCTCTCCTCTATGGCTACACCTTC. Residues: CSVEDPLLYGYTF.

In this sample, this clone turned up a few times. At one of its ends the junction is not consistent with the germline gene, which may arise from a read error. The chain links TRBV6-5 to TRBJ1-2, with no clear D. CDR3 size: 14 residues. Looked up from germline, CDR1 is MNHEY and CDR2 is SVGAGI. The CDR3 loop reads CAISEREQNYGYTF. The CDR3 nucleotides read TGTGCCATCAGTGAGCGGGAACAGAACTATGGCTACACCTTC.

The CDR3 loop is CASSLKSSGHNEQFF. The CDR3 bases are TGTGCCAGCAGCTTGAAGTCTAGCGGGCACAATGAGCAGTTCTTC. J is TRBJ2-1 and V is TRBV5-4; 8 bases agree with TRBD2. J gave up 5 bases and V 1 base, and 5 bases lay outside the gene matches. CDR1 is SGHNT and CDR2 is YYREEE in the germline V gene (reference sequence). The CDR3 has 15 amino acids.

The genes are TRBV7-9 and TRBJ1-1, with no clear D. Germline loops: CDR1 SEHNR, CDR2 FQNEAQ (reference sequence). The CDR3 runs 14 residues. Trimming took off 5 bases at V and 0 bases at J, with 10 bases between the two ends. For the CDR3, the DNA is TGTGCCAGCAGCCTCGGACTGATGAACACTGAAGCTTTCTTT. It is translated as CASSLGLMNTEAFF. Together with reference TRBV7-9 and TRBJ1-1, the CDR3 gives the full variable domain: DTGVSQNPRHKITKRGQNVTFRCDPISEHNRLYWYRQTLGQGPEFLTYFQNEAQLEKSRLLSDRFSAERPKGSFSTLEIQRTEQGDSAMYLCASSLGLMNTEAFFGQGTRLTVV.

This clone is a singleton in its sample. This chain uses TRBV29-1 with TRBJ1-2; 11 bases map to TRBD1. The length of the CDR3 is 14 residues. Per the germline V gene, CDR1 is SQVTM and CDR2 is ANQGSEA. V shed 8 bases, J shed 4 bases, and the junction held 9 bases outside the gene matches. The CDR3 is CSSLDRGQVYGYTF. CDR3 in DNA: TGCAGCTCCCTGGACAGGGGGCAAGTCTATGGCTACACCTTC.

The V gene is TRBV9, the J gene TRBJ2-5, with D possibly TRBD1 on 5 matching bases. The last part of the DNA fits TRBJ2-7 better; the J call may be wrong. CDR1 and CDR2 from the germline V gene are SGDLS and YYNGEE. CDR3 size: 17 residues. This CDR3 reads CASSPSQTATTTYEQYF. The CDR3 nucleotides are TGTGCCAGCAGCCCCAGTCAGACAGCAACTACTACCTACGAGCAGTACTTC.

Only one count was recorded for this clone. The CDR3, as DNA: TGTGCCTGGAGGGGGGGAGGTGACACCGGGGAGCTGTTTTTT. It codes for CAWRGGGDTGELFF. This chain connects TRBV30 to TRBJ2-2, with D possibly matching TRBD2 (6 bases). The CDR3 is made up of 14 amino acids. Germline-derived CDR1 and CDR2 are GTSNPN and SVGIG (reference sequence). Between the trimmed V and J ends, which lost 3 bases and 3 bases, there was a span of 11 bases.

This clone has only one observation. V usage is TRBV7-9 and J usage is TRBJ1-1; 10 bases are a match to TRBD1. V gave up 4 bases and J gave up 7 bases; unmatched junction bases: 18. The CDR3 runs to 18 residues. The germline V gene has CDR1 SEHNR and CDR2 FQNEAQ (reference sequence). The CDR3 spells CASSSSGIRQGASIEAFF. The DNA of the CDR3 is TGTGCCAGCAGCTCCTCTGGGATCCGACAGGGGGCGTCCATTGAAGCTTTCTTT.

CDR3 DNA sequence: TGTGCCAGCAGCCAACGAGGGAGGGTGAGGAATGAGCAGTTCTTC. It translates to CASSQRGRVRNEQFF. This chain joins TRBV4-2 and TRBJ2-1; 7 bases match TRBD2. After removal of 2 bases from V and 7 bases from J, the junction contained 8 bases not matched to a gene. CDR1 and CDR2 from the germline V gene are LGHNA and YNFKEQ. This CDR3 spans 15 amino acids.

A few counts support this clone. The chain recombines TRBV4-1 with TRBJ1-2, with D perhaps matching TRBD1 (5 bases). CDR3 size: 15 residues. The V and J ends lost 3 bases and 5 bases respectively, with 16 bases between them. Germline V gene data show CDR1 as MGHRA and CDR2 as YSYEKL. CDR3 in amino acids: CASSQLDSFGYGYTF. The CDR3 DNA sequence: TGCGCCAGCAGCCAGCTCGACAGTTTTGGATATGGCTACACCTTC.

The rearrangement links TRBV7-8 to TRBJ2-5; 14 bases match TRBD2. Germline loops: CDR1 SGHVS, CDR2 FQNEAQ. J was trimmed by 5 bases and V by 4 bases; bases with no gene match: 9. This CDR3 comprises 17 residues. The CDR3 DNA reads TGTGCCAGCAGCTCCCCCAGGACTAGCGGGAGGCGGGAGACCCAGTACTTC. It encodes CASSSPRTSGRRETQYF.

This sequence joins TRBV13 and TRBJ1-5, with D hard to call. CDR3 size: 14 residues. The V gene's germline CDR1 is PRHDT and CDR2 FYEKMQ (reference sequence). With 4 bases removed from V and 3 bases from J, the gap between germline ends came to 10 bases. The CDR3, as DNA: TGTGCCAGCAGCTCGGGGATACCCAATCAGCCCCAGCATTTT. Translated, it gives CASSSGIPNQPQHF.

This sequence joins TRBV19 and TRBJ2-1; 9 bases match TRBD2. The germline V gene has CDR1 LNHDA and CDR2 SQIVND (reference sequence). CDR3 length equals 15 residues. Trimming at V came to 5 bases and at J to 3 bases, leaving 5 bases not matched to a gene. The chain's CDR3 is CASSFGTSSYNEQFF. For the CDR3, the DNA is TGTGCCAGTAGTTTCGGGACTAGCAGCTACAATGAGCAGTTCTTC.

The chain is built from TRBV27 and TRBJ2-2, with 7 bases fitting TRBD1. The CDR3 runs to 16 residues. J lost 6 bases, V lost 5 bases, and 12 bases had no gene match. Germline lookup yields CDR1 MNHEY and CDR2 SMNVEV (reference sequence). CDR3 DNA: TGTGCCAGCAGTACAGGGGTTCGTGAACAAGCCGGGGAGCTGTTTTTT. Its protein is CASSTGVREQAGELFF.

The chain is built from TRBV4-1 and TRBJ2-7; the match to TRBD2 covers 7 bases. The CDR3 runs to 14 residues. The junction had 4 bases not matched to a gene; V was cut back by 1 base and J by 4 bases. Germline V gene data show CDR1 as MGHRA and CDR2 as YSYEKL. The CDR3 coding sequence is TGCGCCAGCAGCCAAGCCGTACTAGCGTACGAGCAGTACTTC. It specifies CASSQAVLAYEQYF.

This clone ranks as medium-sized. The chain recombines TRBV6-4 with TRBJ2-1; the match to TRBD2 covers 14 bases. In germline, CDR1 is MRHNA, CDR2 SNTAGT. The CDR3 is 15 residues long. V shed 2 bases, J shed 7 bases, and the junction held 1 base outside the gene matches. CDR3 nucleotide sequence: TGTGCCAGCAGTGACCGGACTAGCGGGGGGAATGAGCAGTTCTTC. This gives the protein CASSDRTSGGNEQFF.